This T cell receptor (beta chain) was sequenced during a study of blood T cells in healthy people across ages. The extraction recovered at least 5.5 micrograms of total RNA per sample. This clonotype was seen a few times. What it binds is not known. Findings and limits, study-wide: Researchers report that TCR beta diversity correlated strongly with naive T cell percentage. Higher diversity and more naive CD4+ cells were features of long-lived donors, compared to aged donors.

A J-beta primer mix and a sample-barcoded 5' primer were used in a second PCR of roughly 7 to 12 cycles. Carrying 12 random nucleotides, a template-switch adaptor labeled each individual cDNA molecule. Via MiXCR, TCRdb re-called the 5' RACE reads, giving one row per CDR3 protein. The data contain about 1 million distinct CDR3 sequences, 40% to 50% of them singletons. Sequences were obtained from blood. This clonotype was obtained from a woman aged 60-75 years in good health.

CDR3 protein: CASSLNLRTSGTYEQYF. CDR3 nucleotides: TGTGCCAGCAGTCTCAACCTTCGGACTAGCGGGACCTACGAGCAGTACTTC. The chain combines TRBV12-3 or TRBV12-4 with TRBJ2-7; the match to TRBD2 covers 12 bases. The length of the CDR3 is 17 residues. The J segment lost 2 bases and the V segment lost 5 bases, leaving 10 bases of the junction unmatched.